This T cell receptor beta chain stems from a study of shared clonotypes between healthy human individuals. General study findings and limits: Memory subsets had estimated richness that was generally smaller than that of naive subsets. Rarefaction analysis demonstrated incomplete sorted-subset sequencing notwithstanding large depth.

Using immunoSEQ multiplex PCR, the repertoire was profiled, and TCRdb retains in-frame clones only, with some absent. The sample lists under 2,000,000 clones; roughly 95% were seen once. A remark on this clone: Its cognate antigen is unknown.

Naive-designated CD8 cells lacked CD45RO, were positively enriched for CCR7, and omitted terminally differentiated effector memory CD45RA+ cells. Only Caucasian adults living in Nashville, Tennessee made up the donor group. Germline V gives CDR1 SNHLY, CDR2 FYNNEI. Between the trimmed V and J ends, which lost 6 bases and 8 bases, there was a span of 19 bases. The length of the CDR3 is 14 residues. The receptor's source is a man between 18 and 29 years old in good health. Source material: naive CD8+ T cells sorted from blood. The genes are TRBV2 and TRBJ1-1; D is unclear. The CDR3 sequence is CASSPVLRADEAFF. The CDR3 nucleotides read TGTGCCAGCAGCCCGGTACTGAGGGCAGACGAAGCTTTCTTT.